What follows is one T cell receptor (beta chain) and its context. The V end lost 3 bases, the J end lost 4 bases, and 11 bases lay between the germline ends. The CDR3 is 13 amino acids. Germline lookup yields CDR1 SQVTM and CDR2 ANQGSEA. Method: immunoSEQ multiplex PCR; TCRdb's copy keeps in-frame clones and lacks some. Of fewer than 35,000 clones in the sample, roughly 76% were seen once. This sample is drawn from a study of OX40 agonist ivuxolimab in advanced cancers. Study-level background: Ivuxolimab was administered intravenously to patients at 0.01 to 10 mg/kg every 2 weeks. Checkpoint inhibitors had been given previously to under 50% of patients.

V is TRBV29-1 and J is TRBJ2-3; TRBD1 might be the D (7 bases). The sequencing here drew on CD4+ or CD8+ T cells sorted from blood, taken in a trial of the OX40 agonist ivuxolimab. The TCR originated in an adult with an advanced solid tumor such as melanoma, head and neck, liver or kidney cancer. The CDR3 protein is CSVDLRGADTQYF. The DNA of the CDR3 is TGCAGCGTTGACCTCAGGGGGGCAGATACGCAGTATTTT.